This TCR beta chain came from a study of immune characteristics of hereditary and idiopathic chronic pancreatitis. Points from the study as a whole: Gene families like TRBV10, TRBV19, TRBV23 and TRBV5 were used differently between subtypes.

This clone is judged medium-sized. Its antigen is not known. Assay used: immunoSEQ multiplex PCR; TCRdb lists only in-frame clones, some missing. The data hold roughly 14,000 clones, with around 79% observed a single time. The germline V gene encodes CDR1 MNHNY and CDR2 SVGAGI (reference sequence). The CDR3 loop spans 14 amino acids. Between the trimmed V and J ends, which lost 3 bases and 7 bases, there was a span of 10 bases. The pancreas tissue came from patients undergoing total pancreatectomy with islet autotransplantation. V is TRBV6-6 and J is TRBJ1-6; the D gene is possibly TRBD1 (5 bases). Sequences were obtained from pancreas tissue with hereditary chronic pancreatitis. This TCR was recovered from a human donor with chronic pancreatitis. The CDR3 region is CASSYVTANSPLHF. CDR3 sequence (DNA): TGTGCCAGCAGTTATGTGACAGCAAATTCACCCCTCCACTTT.